This TCR beta chain was captured in a study of spatial heterogeneity in lung cancer. Study-level information: More than eight raw reads, on average, carried each unique TCR and UMI combination.

By frequency in the sample, this clonotype is medium-sized. V shed 1 base and J 5 bases; nucleotides not matched to a gene: 1. The CDR3 runs to 15 residues. Germline CDR1 SNHLY, CDR2 FYNNEI. The library protocol tagged each TCR cDNA with a unique molecular identifier. Each CDR3 protein gets one entry after TCRdb re-called the 5' RACE reads with MiXCR. The table includes some 11,000 distinct CDR3 sequences, around 6% detected once. Indicated time point: sample taken at primary tumor resection. Samples came from roughly 72 TRACERx patients with untreated early-stage lung cancer. The authors sequenced whole RNA from tumor, nontumor lung or frozen PBMC without sorting.

The rearrangement joins TRBV2 to TRBJ2-1; TRBD2 agrees at 11 bases. This receptor was obtained from a male donor with early-stage non-small cell lung cancer. Sequencing was performed on PBMCs, taken at surgery. CDR3: CASSEELAGDNEQFF. CDR3 nucleotide sequence: TGTGCCAGCAGTGAAGAACTAGCGGGAGACAATGAGCAGTTCTTC.